This TCR beta chain was profiled in a study of Ad26.COV2.S vaccination and SARS-CoV-2 variants (dated by TCRdb to the early 2020s). Background on the whole study: Vaccine-arm donors were drawn from COV1001, a multicentre, randomized, double-blind, placebo-controlled phase I-IIa trial of Ad26.COV2.S in healthy adults. Investigators remained blinded to trial group allocation during experiments and outcome assessment. The TCR-sequenced set comprised approximately 32 samples: 19 Ad26.COV2.S vaccine recipients, 5 placebo recipients and 8 SARS-CoV-2 convalescent individuals. TCRbeta repertoire sequencing served as the tool for gauging how specific and how broad the SARS-CoV-2-reactive T cell receptors were following Ad26.COV2.S vaccination. Trial participants were randomized into five groups of five: low-dose or high-dose Ad26.COV2.S given once or twice, or placebo on both occasions. Ad26.COV2.S was administered intramuscularly at 5 x 10^10 or 1 x 10^11 viral particles, either as a single shot or as two shots given 56 days apart.

The treatment or condition label here, explained by the study, means: some 19 received Ad26.COV2.S at low or high dose, single or two shots; a few received placebo; per-sample allocation not given. Repertoires of vaccine and placebo recipients were sequenced from samples collected on day 63 after the first injection. Cohort 1b enrolled 25 or so adults aged 18-55 years at a single site in Boston, USA, between 29 July and 7 August 2020. Ad26.COV2.S was a replication-incompetent adenovirus type 26 vector expressing a prefusion-stabilized SARS-CoV-2 spike protein from the original Wuhan strain. For this clone: What this receptor recognizes is not known. It has no much larger one-base neighbor in the sample; base qualities were not kept.

The paper's findings and limits, for the study overall: Compared with placebo recipients, Ad26.COV2.S recipients showed higher spike-specific TCR breadth (P = 0.0014). It was noted by the authors that total T cell responses may have been underestimated by the TCR breadth and depth analyses. Comparing responses between vaccine doses or regimens was not something the study was powered to do. Vaccine and placebo recipients had comparable non-spike TCR breadth, which fits with the vaccine containing only spike. After vaccination, substantial breadth of spike-specific CD8+ and CD4+ T cell responses was reported.

V and J are truncated by 2 bases and 1 base respectively, leaving an intervening sequence of 5 bases. Including the terminal cysteine and phenylalanine, the CDR3 comprises 13 residues. The retained sequence is limited to the CDR3, 39 bases, with the frame set at the first base. From a lookup of the germline V gene, CDR1 and CDR2 are MNHEY and SVGAGI. TCRbeta CDR3 regions were sequenced with the immunoSEQ Assay. After extraction, genomic DNA underwent amplification by bias-controlled multiplex PCR, followed by high-throughput sequencing. Concerning the study's data processing: To quantify the absolute abundance of every unique TCRbeta CDR3 region, sequences were collapsed and filtered. T cell fraction was estimated by normalizing TCRbeta template counts to usable DNA, which was measured by amplifying reference genes present in all nucleated cells. Repertoire TCRs were annotated as SARS-CoV-2-specific when V gene, CDR3 amino acid sequence and J gene were exactly matched to a known reactive TCR set. The reference SARS-CoV-2 TCR set was obtained from MIRA and was filtered for enrichment in COVID-19-positive ImmuneCODE repertoires, whereby public or cross-reactive TCRs were removed. Drawing on the MIRA antigens, annotated TCRs were analysed further at the level of specific ORF or position within ORF. Breadth was defined as the number of annotated unique rearrangements divided by the total number of unique productive rearrangements, and depth was defined as the summed frequency of the annotated unique rearrangements. Two-sided Wilcoxon rank-sum tests were applied when comparing TCR breadth between groups. TCRdb holds this immuneACCESS table with in-frame rearrangements only. Some clones are missing; in checked studies, unresolved V genes explain under half, and the rest has no known cause. V, J and clone size are taken as reported in that table, and D and trimming were inferred from the DNA itself. The sample table lists about 370,000 clones, approximately 91% of them with a count of one. About 3.6% of the sample is in the top ten clones.

This specimen consisted of peripheral blood, obtained in a trial of Ad26.COV2.S vaccine versus placebo. The sequence derives from a person aged 18 to 59 who received the Ad26.COV2.S COVID-19 vaccine or a placebo. The chain employs TRBV6-5 and TRBJ1-2; the D gene identity is not certain. The nucleotide sequence is TGTGCCAGCAGTTACCCGGGTAACTATGGCTACACCTTC. It specifies CASSYPGNYGYTF.